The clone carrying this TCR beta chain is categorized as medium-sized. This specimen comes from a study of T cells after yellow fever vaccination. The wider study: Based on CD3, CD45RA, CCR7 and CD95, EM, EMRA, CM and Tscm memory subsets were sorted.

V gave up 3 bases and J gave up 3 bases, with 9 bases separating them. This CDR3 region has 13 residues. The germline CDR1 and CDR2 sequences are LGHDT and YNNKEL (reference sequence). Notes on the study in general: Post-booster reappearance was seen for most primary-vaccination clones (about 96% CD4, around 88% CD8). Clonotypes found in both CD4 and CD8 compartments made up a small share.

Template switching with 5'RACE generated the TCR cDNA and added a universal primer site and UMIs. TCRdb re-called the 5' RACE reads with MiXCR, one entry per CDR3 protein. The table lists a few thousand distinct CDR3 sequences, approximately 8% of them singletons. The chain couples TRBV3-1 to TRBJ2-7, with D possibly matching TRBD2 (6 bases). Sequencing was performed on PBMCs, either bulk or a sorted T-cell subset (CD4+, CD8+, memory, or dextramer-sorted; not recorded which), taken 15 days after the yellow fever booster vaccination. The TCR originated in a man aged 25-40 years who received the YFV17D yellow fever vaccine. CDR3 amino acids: CASSQGGLYEQYF. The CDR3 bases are TGTGCCAGCAGCCAGGGAGGACTCTACGAGCAGTACTTC.